This TCR beta chain was captured by sequencing in a study of response to subunit inactivated influenza vaccine. The J segment lost 0 bases and the V segment lost 6 bases, leaving 5 bases of the junction unmatched. The CDR3 is 16 amino acids. Germline V lookup: CDR1 DFQATT, CDR2 SNEGSKA (reference sequence). Via MiXCR, TCRdb re-called the RT-PCR reads, giving one row per CDR3 protein. The sample contains around 570,000 distinct CDR3 sequences, around 10% of which appear only once. About this clonotype itself: Its cognate antigen is unknown.

Study-level points and caveats: Authors suggested few new T cells are recruited by each seasonal influenza vaccination.

In addition, the sample was reused for a study of T cells expressing NK-cell markers. That work adds: Researchers built TCR beta cDNA using 5'RACE template switching with UMIs. Beta-chain profiling covered CD3+CD56+NKG2C+, CD3+CD56+NKG2C- and CD3+CD56-NKG2C+ sorted subsets. Dominance of the CD3+CD56-NKG2C+ fraction by these clonotypes also held in a few donors.

This TCR came from a man aged 50 or older who received an inactivated influenza vaccine. The sequences come from PBMCs from blood, collected on the day of vaccination. This sequence joins TRBV20-1 and TRBJ2-1; 13 bases are shared with TRBD2. The CDR3 DNA follows: TGCAGTGCCAAGGGACTAGCGGGAAACTCCTACAATGAGCAGTTCTTC. It encodes CSAKGLAGNSYNEQFF.